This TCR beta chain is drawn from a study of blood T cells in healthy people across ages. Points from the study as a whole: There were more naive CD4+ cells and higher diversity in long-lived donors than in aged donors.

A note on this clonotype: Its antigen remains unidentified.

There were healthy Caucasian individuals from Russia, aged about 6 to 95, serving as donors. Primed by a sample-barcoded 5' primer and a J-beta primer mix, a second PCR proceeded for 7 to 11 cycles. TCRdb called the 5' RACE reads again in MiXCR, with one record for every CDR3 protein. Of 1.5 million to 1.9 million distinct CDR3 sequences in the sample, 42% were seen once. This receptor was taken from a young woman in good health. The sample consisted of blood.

The CDR3: CSAPLPRGTSYGYTF. The CDR3 nucleotides are TGCAGCGCGCCACTCCCCCGGGGGACAAGCTATGGCTACACCTTC. The chain joins TRBV29-1 to TRBJ1-2; the D gene is possibly TRBD1 (6 bases). CDR1 SQVTM and CDR2 ANQGSEA come from the germline V gene. CDR3 length: 15 amino acids. V shed 7 bases and J shed 4 bases, with 22 bases lying between them.